Presented here are 29 T cell receptor beta chains from one specimen sequenced in a study of long-term antiretroviral therapy in people with HIV. Run at survey level, the immunoSEQ assay was version v3.0. TCRdb's table, derived via immunoSEQ multiplex PCR, lists solely in-frame clones and lacks some. Of 35,000 or so clones listed, 65% to 80% are singletons. The sample here was unsorted PBMCs, taken 2 years after starting antiretroviral therapy. The source of these receptors is a woman in her 50s with HIV.

This chain connects TRBV5-8 to TRBJ1-4, with D perhaps matching TRBD1 (5 bases). V was shortened by 4 bases and J by 5 bases, with 21 bases between the two germline ends. The CDR3 consists of 17 residues. CDR1 and CDR2 from the germline V gene are SGHTS and YDEGEE. The CDR3 reads CASSPRTRDGLNEKLFF. CDR3 coding DNA: TGTGCCAGCAGCCCGAGAACTAGGGACGGGTTAAATGAAAAACTGTTTTTT.

The chain uses TRBV18 and TRBJ2-7; tentative D call: TRBD2 (5 bases). V lost 3 bases to trimming and J lost 4 bases, with 10 bases between them. CDR1 is KGHSH, CDR2 LQKENI, per germline. This CDR3 is built from 13 residues. The CDR3 protein is CASSPGLEYEQYV. The CDR3 coding sequence is TGTGCCAGCTCACCCGGACTGGAATACGAGCAGTACGTC.

The V and J genes are TRBV5-1 and TRBJ2-5; TRBD1 matches 8 bases. Losses at the gene ends were 0 bases for V and 5 bases for J; bases not matched to a gene: 12. The germline CDR1 and CDR2 sequences are SGHRS and YFSETQ. This CDR3 contains 17 residues. CDR3: CASSLGPGTGPGETQYF. The CDR3 DNA follows: TGCGCCAGCAGCTTGGGGCCCGGGACAGGCCCGGGGGAGACCCAGTACTTC.

The genes are TRBV2 and TRBJ1-4, with 7 bases matching TRBD1. CDR1 and CDR2 (germline): SNHLY, FYNNEI. This CDR3 is 15 amino acids long. V lost 6 bases and J lost 3; bases outside the gene matches: 7. In DNA form, the CDR3 reads TGTGCCAGCAGCCTAGACAGGGAGGCTAATGAAAAACTGTTTTTT. Its translation: CASSLDREANEKLFF.

V usage is TRBV30 and J usage is TRBJ1-1, with TRBD1 matching over 7 bases. The V segment lost 2 bases and the J segment 6 bases; nucleotides outside the gene matches: 9. Germline CDR1 reads GTSNPN; CDR2 reads SVGIG (reference sequence). CDR3 size: 14 residues. This CDR3 is CAWSYDRAIPEAFF. The CDR3, as DNA: TGTGCCTGGAGTTATGACAGGGCGATACCTGAAGCTTTCTTT.

The chain carries TRBV7-2 and TRBJ2-7; 9 bases line up with TRBD1. From germline, CDR1 is SGHTA and CDR2 FQGNSA. The CDR3 covers 16 residues. The V segment lost 5 bases and the J segment 3 bases; nucleotides outside the gene matches: 11. The CDR3 bases are TGTGCCAGCAGCCCCGGGGGACAGGGTCTTTTCTACGAGCAGTACTTC. This codes for CASSPGGQGLFYEQYF. Full variable domain (rest looked up from reference TRBV7-2 and TRBJ2-7): GAGVSQSPSNKVTEKGKDVELRCDPISGHTALYWYRQSLGQGLEFLIYFQGNSAPDKSGLPSDRFSAERTGGSVSTLTIQRTQQEDSAVYLCASSPGGQGLFYEQYFGPGTRLTVT.

CDR3 amino acids: CASSPRGTGDSPLHF. CDR3 DNA sequence: TGTGCCAGCAGCCCAAGGGGGACAGGGGATTCACCCCTCCACTTT. J is TRBJ1-6 and V is TRBV9; 10 bases are a match to TRBD1. The ends lost 4 bases at V and 8 bases at J; junction bases unmatched: 6. CDR3 size: 15 residues. The germline V gene encodes CDR1 SGDLS and CDR2 YYNGEE.

V gene TRBV9 combines with J gene TRBJ1-1, with D tentatively TRBD1 (5 bases). The CDR3 is 14 residues long. The V and J ends lost 5 bases and 0 bases respectively, with 11 bases between them. CDR1 is SGDLS, CDR2 YYNGEE, per germline. The CDR3 DNA reads TGTGCCAGCAGGAGGGGTCATTTGAACACTGAAGCTTTCTTT. It translates to CASRRGHLNTEAFF.

The chain combines TRBV7-2 with TRBJ2-1; 7 bases map to TRBD2. V shed 4 bases and J 4 bases; nucleotides not matched to a gene: 7. Germline CDR1 and CDR2: SGHTA and FQGNSA. The CDR3 sequence is 15 residues long. This CDR3 is CASSWVTSDYNEQFF. CDR3 bases: TGTGCCAGCAGCTGGGTTACTAGCGATTACAATGAGCAGTTCTTC. Together with reference TRBV7-2 and TRBJ2-1, the CDR3 gives the full variable domain: GAGVSQSPSNKVTEKGKDVELRCDPISGHTALYWYRQSLGQGLEFLIYFQGNSAPDKSGLPSDRFSAERTGGSVSTLTIQRTQQEDSAVYLCASSWVTSDYNEQFFGPGTRLTVL.

The rearrangement joins TRBV6-5 to TRBJ2-3, with 7 bases fitting TRBD1. V lost 8 bases, J lost 0 bases, and 5 bases stayed unmatched. The CDR3 loop spans 14 amino acids. From germline, CDR1 is MNHEY and CDR2 SVGAGI. In DNA, the CDR3 is TGTGCCAGCGCCGACAGGGTTAGCACAGATACGCAGTATTTT. The encoded protein is CASADRVSTDTQYF.

The chain is built from TRBV2 and TRBJ1-5; D unclear. This CDR3 has 13 amino acids. Germline V lookup: CDR1 SNHLY, CDR2 FYNNEI. V lost 4 bases, J lost 1 base, and 5 bases lay in between. CDR3 sequence (DNA): TGTGCCAGCAGTGGGCTGAGCAATCAGCCCCAGCATTTT. This sequence encodes CASSGLSNQPQHF. The whole variable domain, filled in from reference TRBV2 and TRBJ1-5, reads EPEVTQTPSHQVTQMGQEVILRCVPISNHLYFYWYRQILGQKVEFLVSFYNNEISEKSEIFDDQFSVERPDGSNFTLKIRSTKLEDSAMYFCASSGLSNQPQHFGDGTRLSIL.

The table lists this clone with a count of one. The chain employs TRBV4-2 and TRBJ2-3, with D hard to call. Looked up from germline, CDR1 is LGHNA and CDR2 is YNFKEQ. CDR3 length equals 12 residues. Trimming took off 4 bases at V and 3 bases at J, with 5 bases between the two ends. DNA for the CDR3: TGTGCCAGCAGCCTAGGGACAGATACGCAGTATTTT. It specifies CASSLGTDTQYF.

The rearrangement uses TRBV5-1 and TRBJ2-5; 9 bases map to TRBD2. The trim removed 3 bases at V and 4 bases at J, leaving 1 base unmatched. This CDR3 is 13 amino acids long. Per the germline V gene, CDR1 is SGHRS and CDR2 is YFSETQ. CDR3 amino acids: CASSSGLAETQYF. The CDR3 coding sequence is TGCGCCAGCAGCTCGGGACTAGCAGAGACCCAGTACTTC. Full variable domain (missing parts from reference TRBV5-1 and TRBJ2-5): KAGVTQTPRYLIKTRGQQVTLSCSPISGHRSVSWYQQTPGQGLQFLFEYFSETQRNKGNFPGRFSGRQFSNSRSEMNVSTLELGDSALYLCASSSGLAETQYFGPGTRLLVL.

The chain combines TRBV11-2 with TRBJ2-1, with D unresolved. The CDR3 has 14 amino acids. Germline V gene lookup returns CDR1 SGHAT and CDR2 FQNNGV. V was cut by 1 base and J by 4 bases, with 8 bases left in between. The CDR3 coding sequence is TGTGCCAGCAGCTTAGGGCAGACATACAATGAGCAGTTCTTC. Its protein product is CASSLGQTYNEQFF. The complete variable domain, with remaining parts taken from reference TRBV11-2 and TRBJ2-1, reads EAGVAQSPRYKIIEKRQSVAFWCNPISGHATLYWYQQILGQGPKLLIQFQNNGVVDDSQLPKDRFSAERLKGVDSTLKIQPAKLEDSAVYLCASSLGQTYNEQFFGPGTRLTVL.

The chain recombines TRBV29-1 with TRBJ2-3; either TRBD1 or TRBD2 may fit D (5 bases each). The CDR3 runs to 14 residues. Trimming pared 6 bases from V and 1 base from J, leaving 14 bases between. In germline, CDR1 is SQVTM, CDR2 ANQGSEA. CDR3 amino acids: CSVTPPGRTDTQYF. The CDR3 DNA follows: TGCAGCGTAACCCCCCCGGGGCGCACAGATACGCAGTATTTT.

This rearrangement joins TRBV6-6 to TRBJ1-1, with 9 bases fitting TRBD1. Unmatched junction bases numbered 7, after V lost 3 bases and J lost 5 bases. The CDR3 sequence is 15 residues long. Germline V CDR1 and CDR2: MNHNY, SVGAGI (reference sequence). CDR3 amino acids: CASSYQTGGLTEAFF. Written as DNA, the CDR3 is TGTGCCAGCAGTTATCAGACAGGGGGATTGACTGAAGCTTTCTTT.

The count of this clone is one. J is TRBJ2-6 and V is TRBV6-5; D not certain. Trimming removed 6 bases from V and 4 bases from J, with 13 bases in between. CDR1 MNHEY and CDR2 SVGAGI come from the germline V gene. The CDR3 loop spans 15 amino acids. The CDR3 DNA is TGTGCCAGCAGCCGACGGCTCCGAGGGGCCAACGTCCTGACTTTC. Translated: CASSRRLRGANVLTF.

The CDR3 region is CASSSGGSEKLFF. The CDR3, as DNA: TGTGCCAGCAGCTCTGGAGGATCGGAAAAACTGTTTTTT. The V gene is TRBV5-6, the J gene TRBJ1-4; no reliable D call. The CDR3 spans 13 residues. Between the trimmed V and J ends, which lost 3 bases and 8 bases, there was a span of 11 bases. Germline CDR1 reads SGHDT; CDR2 reads YYEEEE.

The chain joins TRBV11-2 to TRBJ1-2, with TRBD1 identical over 7 bases. The germline gives CDR1 SGHAT, CDR2 FQNNGV. CDR3 size: 16 residues. V lost 0 bases to trimming and J lost 3 bases; unmatched junction nucleotides: 7. The DNA for the CDR3 is TGTGCCAGCAGCTTAGACCCTCTTGACAGGGACTATGGCTACACCTTC. This sequence encodes CASSLDPLDRDYGYTF.

The V call is TRBV30, the J call TRBJ2-4; 8 bases line up with TRBD2. The germline V gene encodes CDR1 GTSNPN and CDR2 SVGIG (reference sequence). This CDR3 spans 17 amino acids. V lost 0 bases and J lost 0; bases outside the gene matches: 7. The DNA of the CDR3 is TGTGCCTGGAGTGTTTCCGGGGGGGCTCTAGCCAAAAACATTCAGTACTTC. This translates into CAWSVSGGALAKNIQYF.

The chain uses TRBV27 and TRBJ1-5; no reliable D call. The CDR3 has 13 residues. V lost 0 bases and J 6 bases, leaving 6 bases between the germline ends. Per germline, CDR1 MNHEY and CDR2 SMNVEV (reference sequence). The CDR3 is CASSLSQSQPQHF. The CDR3 nucleotides read TGTGCCAGCAGTTTATCTCAAAGTCAGCCCCAGCATTTT.

The chain uses TRBV7-8 and TRBJ2-6; D is tentatively TRBD1 or TRBD2 (5 bases each). The length of the CDR3 is 16 residues. V lost 1 base and J 2 bases, leaving 9 bases between the germline ends. Germline V lookup: CDR1 SGHVS, CDR2 FQNEAQ. This chain's CDR3 is CASSLVRGAGANVLTF. The CDR3 DNA is TGTGCCAGCAGCTTAGTCCGAGGGGCTGGGGCCAACGTCCTGACTTTC.

This chain links TRBV30 with TRBJ2-5; 9 nucleotides line up with TRBD1. The J call is in doubt because the DNA end fits TRBJ2-7 better. The CDR3 has 13 residues. Germline CDR1 reads GTSNPN; CDR2 reads SVGIG (reference sequence). CDR3 sequence (DNA): TGTGCCTGGAGCCGGACAGGGGCCTACGAGCAGTACTTC. Translating gives CAWSRTGAYEQYF.

The chain links TRBV18 to TRBJ1-1, with 10 bases fitting TRBD1. This CDR3 is 15 amino acids long. Trimming cost V 3 bases and J 4 bases; bases outside gene matches: 5. Germline-derived CDR1 and CDR2 are KGHSH and LQKENI. CDR3: CASSPEGQGITEAFF. In DNA form, the CDR3 reads TGTGCCAGCTCACCGGAGGGACAGGGGATCACTGAAGCTTTCTTT. The whole variable domain, filled in from reference TRBV18 and TRBJ1-1, reads NAGVMQNPRHLVRRRGQEARLRCSPMKGHSHVYWYRQLPEEGLKFMVYLQKENIIDESGMPKERFSAEFPKEGPSILRIQQVVRGDSAAYFCASSPEGQGITEAFFGQGTRLTVV.

The V call is TRBV11-2, the J call TRBJ1-2; 8 nucleotides line up with TRBD1. V shed 5 bases and J 6 bases; nucleotides not matched to a gene: 11. CDR1 and CDR2 from the germline V gene are SGHAT and FQNNGV. This CDR3 contains 15 residues. In DNA, the CDR3 is TGTGCCAGCAGCCCTACCCGACAGGGGCGAGATGGCTACACCTTC. Protein: CASSPTRQGRDGYTF.

The chain recombines TRBV27 with TRBJ2-5, with D perhaps TRBD2 (5 bases). The CDR3 totals 17 residues. Trimming took 0 bases from V and 5 from J, leaving 19 bases between them. The germline V gene encodes CDR1 MNHEY and CDR2 SMNVEV (reference sequence). CDR3 loop: CASSLSISASRGETQYF. The CDR3 DNA is TGTGCCAGCAGTTTATCGATATCGGCCAGCCGAGGGGAGACCCAGTACTTC.

J is TRBJ1-2 and V is TRBV19; D gene uncertain. The CDR3 is 12 residues long. The germline V gene encodes CDR1 LNHDA and CDR2 SQIVND (reference sequence). Trimming cost V 10 bases and J 7 bases, with 16 bases left between them. This chain's CDR3 is CATRTTDPGYTF. The CDR3 nucleotides read TGTGCCACCAGAACGACGGACCCTGGCTACACCTTC.

The chain joins TRBV30 to TRBJ2-5; the match to TRBD2 covers 12 bases. CDR1 GTSNPN and CDR2 SVGIG come from the germline V gene (reference sequence). V lost 1 base and J lost 1; bases outside the gene matches: 10. The length of the CDR3 is 18 residues. The CDR3 loop is CAWSGYSTSGGLQETQYF. CDR3 DNA: TGTGCCTGGAGTGGATATTCGACTAGCGGGGGCCTCCAAGAGACCCAGTACTTC.

The genes are TRBV4-1 and TRBJ2-7, with 10 bases lining up with TRBD2. Germline V gene sequence: CDR1 MGHRA, CDR2 YSYEKL. J was trimmed by 2 bases and V by 3 bases; bases with no gene match: 4. This CDR3 contains 15 residues. The CDR3 reads CASSQLAGAAYEQYF. The CDR3 DNA reads TGCGCCAGCAGCCAGCTAGCGGGGGCCGCCTACGAGCAGTACTTC.